These 4 T cell receptor beta chains came from one sample sequenced in a study of OX40 agonist ivuxolimab in advanced cancers. Libraries were prepared by immunoSEQ multiplex PCR; TCRdb keeps only in-frame clonotypes and omits some of them. The data show around 31,000 clones, roughly 87% seen once. This material consisted of CD4+ or CD8+ T cells sorted from blood, taken in a trial of the OX40 agonist ivuxolimab. Every receptor here comes from an adult with an advanced solid tumor such as melanoma, head and neck, liver or kidney cancer.

The V and J genes are TRBV27 and TRBJ1-2; 7 bases agree with TRBD1. V shed 5 bases, J shed 4 bases, and the junction held 16 bases outside the gene matches. The CDR3 has 17 amino acids. Germline CDR1 and CDR2: MNHEY and SMNVEV (reference sequence). The CDR3 DNA reads TGTGCCAGCAGTCCCCTAGGGCCACAGGGGACTAGCTATGGCTACACCTTC. Translated, it gives CASSPLGPQGTSYGYTF.

The V call is TRBV2, the J call TRBJ2-1; 9 bases align to TRBD1. This CDR3 has 15 amino acids. From germline, CDR1 is SNHLY and CDR2 FYNNEI. V was pared by 5 bases and J by 5 bases, with 7 bases of the junction left unmatched. The CDR3 region has the DNA TGTGCCAGCAGTATGTCGGGACAGGGCAACAATGAGCAGTTCTTC. The encoded protein is CASSMSGQGNNEQFF.

The chain couples TRBV9 to TRBJ1-4; TRBD1 aligns across 8 bases. Losses at the gene ends were 3 bases for V and 5 bases for J; bases not matched to a gene: 3. This CDR3 spans 14 amino acids. Germline V CDR1 and CDR2: SGDLS, YYNGEE. DNA of the CDR3: TGTGCCAGCAGCGCGAGACAGGGGAATGAAAAACTGTTTTTT. Translation: CASSARQGNEKLFF.

The chain uses TRBV7-9 and TRBJ1-1; D remains unclear. The CDR3 length is 14 residues. Germline V gene lookup returns CDR1 SEHNR and CDR2 FQNEAQ (reference sequence). V was pared by 5 bases and J by 1 base, with 11 bases between. CDR3 bases: TGTGCCAGCAGCCCTCACGTCGGGAACACTGAAGCTTTCTTT. As protein: CASSPHVGNTEAFF.